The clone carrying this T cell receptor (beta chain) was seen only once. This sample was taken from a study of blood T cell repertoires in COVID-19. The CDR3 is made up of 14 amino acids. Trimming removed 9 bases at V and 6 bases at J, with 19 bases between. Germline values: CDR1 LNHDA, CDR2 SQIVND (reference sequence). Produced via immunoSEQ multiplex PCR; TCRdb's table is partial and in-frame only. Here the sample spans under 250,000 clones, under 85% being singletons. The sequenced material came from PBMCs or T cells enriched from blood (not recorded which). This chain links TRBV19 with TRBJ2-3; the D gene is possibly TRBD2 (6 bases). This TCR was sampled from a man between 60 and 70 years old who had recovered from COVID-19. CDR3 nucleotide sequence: TGTGCCAGACTTCGACACTTGCGGGGTGATACGCAGTATTTT. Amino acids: CARLRHLRGDTQYF.